The rows below give T cell receptor beta chains drawn from one sample of a study of T cell changes during pregnancy in multiple sclerosis. TCRdb's table, derived via immunoSEQ multiplex PCR, lists solely in-frame clones and lacks some. The repertoire holds about 86,000 clones, with around 90% as singletons. The sequences come from peripheral blood, collected in the first trimester of pregnancy. These receptors were obtained from a female donor in good health, enrolled as a control in a pregnancy study. Each CDR3 is given without its conserved first and last residue. A D gene is named only where the DNA matches it firmly.

j_gene: TRBJ1-4; v_gene: TRBV20-1; d_gene: NA; CDR3aa: SASPQEKLF
j_gene: TRBJ2-5; v_gene: TRBV11-2; d_gene: TRBD2; CDR3aa: ASSPLAGGSTAQY
j_gene: TRBJ1-5; v_gene: TRBV6-5; d_gene: NA; CDR3aa: ASSRTANQPQH
j_gene: TRBJ2-3; v_gene: TRBV27; d_gene: TRBD2; CDR3aa: ASRITQGLADTQY
j_gene: TRBJ1-1; v_gene: TRBV5-1; d_gene: NA; CDR3aa: ASSAGGTEAF
j_gene: TRBJ2-2; v_gene: TRBV7-2; d_gene: NA; CDR3aa: ASSRYRVLDTGELF
j_gene: TRBJ2-3; v_gene: TRBV9; d_gene: TRBD1; CDR3aa: ASRYRDSGTDTQY
j_gene: TRBJ2-7; v_gene: TRBV27; d_gene: NA; CDR3aa: ASSFGPFYEQY
j_gene: TRBJ1-4; v_gene: TRBV5-1; d_gene: TRBD1; CDR3aa: ASSLLTGQNDGKLF
j_gene: TRBJ2-1; v_gene: TRBV4-2; d_gene: TRBD2; CDR3aa: ASSLNSGGRYNEQF
j_gene: TRBJ1-1; v_gene: TRBV30; d_gene: NA; CDR3aa: AWNQGLNTEAF
j_gene: TRBJ2-2; v_gene: TRBV5-1; d_gene: TRBD2; CDR3aa: ASSRAAGGTTGELF
j_gene: TRBJ1-3; v_gene: TRBV9; d_gene: NA; CDR3aa: ASSLYGPGNTIY
j_gene: TRBJ2-7; v_gene: TRBV7-2; d_gene: TRBD2; CDR3aa: ASSFKGRAYEQY
j_gene: TRBJ2-7; v_gene: TRBV6-5; d_gene: TRBD1; CDR3aa: ASSSRTGGSYEQY
j_gene: TRBJ1-2; v_gene: TRBV6-5; d_gene: NA; CDR3aa: ASKADRGFNYGYT
j_gene: TRBJ2-1; v_gene: TRBV4-1; d_gene: TRBD2; CDR3aa: ASSQGLAGGPSEQF
j_gene: TRBJ2-1; v_gene: TRBV11-2; d_gene: NA; CDR3aa: ASSLDPDPLNEQF
j_gene: TRBJ2-5; v_gene: TRBV2; d_gene: TRBD2; CDR3aa: ASRTSGGDLLETQY
j_gene: TRBJ2-3; v_gene: TRBV6-1; d_gene: NA; CDR3aa: ASSKGSATDTQY
j_gene: TRBJ2-7; v_gene: TRBV20-1; d_gene: NA; CDR3aa: SARGYEQY
j_gene: TRBJ2-2; v_gene: TRBV25-1; d_gene: NA; CDR3aa: ATTAGAGELF
j_gene: TRBJ2-7; v_gene: TRBV7-9; d_gene: NA; CDR3aa: ASSFDWDEQY
j_gene: TRBJ1-2; v_gene: TRBV19; d_gene: TRBD1; CDR3aa: ASSINTQGASAGYT
j_gene: TRBJ1-4; v_gene: TRBV7-9; d_gene: TRBD1; CDR3aa: ASSSGQGAEKLF
j_gene: TRBJ1-2; v_gene: TRBV19; d_gene: NA; CDR3aa: ASSIDAGGYT